The 20 T cell receptor beta chains below come from one sample, sequenced in a study of cytomegalovirus exposure and HLA in healthy donors. In the PCR, 60 Vbeta and 13 Jbeta primers were used. Assay used: immunoSEQ multiplex PCR; TCRdb lists only in-frame clones, some missing. The table shows roughly 150,000 clones, with around 80% occurring only once. The sample taken for sequencing was PBMCs. These TCRs come from a man aged 18 to 30 in good health and CMV-seronegative.

The chain employs TRBV5-1 and TRBJ1-2; D unresolved. Germline V gene lookup returns CDR1 SGHRS and CDR2 YFSETQ. V lost 10 bases and J lost 9, with 19 bases in between. The CDR3 contains 12 residues. The CDR3 sequence: CAPGEVDLRYTF. CDR3 DNA sequence: TGCGCCCCCGGGGAGGTTGATTTACGCTACACCTTC.

The gene calls are TRBV5-1 and TRBJ1-2; possible D gene TRBD1, 5 bases. The germline V and J ends were trimmed by 0 bases and 9 bases, with 12 bases remaining between them. The germline V gene encodes CDR1 SGHRS and CDR2 YFSETQ. This CDR3 is 13 amino acids long. In DNA form, the CDR3 reads TGCGCCAGCAGCTTGGGGCAGGGTAGTAGCTACACCTTC. Translating gives CASSLGQGSSYTF.

CDR3 coding DNA: TGTGCCAGTAGTTCCGGACTAGCGGGGAGGGGGTGGGGTGAGCAGTTCTTC. Residues: CASSSGLAGRGWGEQFF. The chain links TRBV19 to TRBJ2-1, with 12 bases fitting TRBD2. This CDR3 spans 17 amino acids. The germline gives CDR1 LNHDA, CDR2 SQIVND (reference sequence). J was trimmed by 9 bases and V by 5 bases; bases with no gene match: 14.

The CDR3 DNA follows: TGTGCCAGCAGCCCGACAGGCTCGGCCTACGAGCAGTACTTC. Translating gives CASSPTGSAYEQYF. The rearrangement uses TRBV7-2 and TRBJ2-7; TRBD1 might be the D (6 bases). V shed 5 bases and J shed 2 bases, with 13 bases lying between them. The germline V gene encodes CDR1 SGHTA and CDR2 FQGNSA. This CDR3 region has 14 residues.

The CDR3 DNA reads as TGTGCCAGCAGTTATCAGGGACAGGCTGAAAAACTGTTTTTT. Its translation is CASSYQGQAEKLFF. This chain connects TRBV6-5 to TRBJ1-4, with TRBD1 identical over 8 bases. Germline-derived CDR1 and CDR2 are MNHEY and SVGAGI. This CDR3 spans 14 amino acids. V shed 3 bases and J 7 bases; nucleotides not matched to a gene: 4.

The chain links TRBV29-1 to TRBJ2-1, with no clear D. CDR3 length: 13 residues. In germline, CDR1 is SQVTM, CDR2 ANQGSEA. V lost 4 bases, J lost 2 bases, and 9 bases lay in between. The CDR3 loop is CSVVLAAYNEQFF. DNA of the CDR3: TGCAGCGTTGTATTGGCCGCCTACAATGAGCAGTTCTTC.

The genes are TRBV6-1 and TRBJ2-1; the match to TRBD2 covers 10 bases. The V gene's germline CDR1 is MNHNS and CDR2 SASEGT. V gave up 7 bases and J gave up 3 bases; unmatched junction bases: 3. The CDR3 length is 14 residues. DNA for the CDR3: TGTGCCAGCAAAAGCGGGAGGGACTACAATGAGCAGTTCTTC. Its translation: CASKSGRDYNEQFF.

This clone appeared a few times. V usage is TRBV4-3 and J usage is TRBJ2-1; possible D gene TRBD2, 6 bases. The CDR3 runs 18 residues. V lost 4 bases and J lost 0, with 19 bases in between. CDR1 is LGHNA, CDR2 YSLEER, per germline. The CDR3 loop is CASSREGLASSSYNEQFF. The CDR3 DNA reads TGCGCCAGCAGCCGCGAGGGGCTAGCGTCGAGCTCCTACAATGAGCAGTTCTTC.

The table lists this clone with a few counts. The limits of the CDR3 on the DNA are not certain, so only TCRdb's listed CDR3 is given. The CDR3 reads CATSREGGYTFGSVQGGYTF. The rearrangement joins TRBV28 to TRBJ1-2. CDR1 is MDHEN and CDR2 is SYDVKM in the germline V gene. Inclusive of both ends, the CDR3 amounts to 20 amino acids.

The genes are TRBV4-3 and TRBJ2-1; the D is unclear. Per germline, CDR1 LGHNA and CDR2 YSLEER. Trimming stripped 0 bases from V and 4 bases from J, with 13 bases between. This CDR3 is 16 amino acids long. The CDR3 nucleotides read TGCGCCAGCAGCCAAGAAACTACTATATCATACAATGAGCAGTTCTTC. Translation: CASSQETTISYNEQFF.

V and J are TRBV28 and TRBJ1-4, with D tentatively TRBD1 (5 bases). The CDR3 loop spans 15 amino acids. V gave up 5 bases and J gave up 8 bases, with 18 bases separating them. In germline, CDR1 is MDHEN, CDR2 SYDVKM. The DNA of the CDR3 is TGTGCCAGCAGTCCCCCGGGGGGTCCATGGGAAAAACTGTTTTTT. This codes for CASSPPGGPWEKLFF.

This rearrangement joins TRBV2 to TRBJ2-1; D gene ambiguous. The CDR3 covers 12 residues. The V end was cut by 6 bases, the J end by 6 bases, with 9 bases between. Germline CDR1 SNHLY, CDR2 FYNNEI. CDR3 nucleotides: TGTGCCAGCAGCGCCACGGGCAATGAGCAGTTCTTC. Amino acid sequence: CASSATGNEQFF.

The chain has TRBV20-1 and TRBJ1-1; D not certain. Germline lookup yields CDR1 DFQATT and CDR2 SNEGSKA (reference sequence). Trimming pared 5 bases from V and 6 bases from J, leaving 10 bases between. The CDR3 loop spans 11 amino acids. The DNA of the CDR3 is TGCAGTGCTCCACGCGGGTCTGAAGCTTTCTTT. The encoded protein is CSAPRGSEAFF.

About this clone itself: Other DNA sequences in the sample encode the same CDR3. This chain links TRBV5-8 with TRBJ1-5, with D uncertain. Trimming stripped 1 base from V and 2 bases from J, with 4 bases between. CDR3 length equals 13 residues. Per the germline V gene, CDR1 is SGHTS and CDR2 is YDEGEE. CDR3 sequence (DNA): TGTGCCAGCAGCTTGACAGGCAATCAGCCCCAGCATTTT. Protein sequence: CASSLTGNQPQHF. The entire variable domain, with the rest obtained from reference TRBV5-8 and TRBJ1-5, is as follows: EAGVTQSPTHLIKTRGQQATLRCSPISGHTSVYWYQQALGLGLQFLLWYDEGEERNRGNFPPRFSGRQFPNYSSELNVNALELEDSALYLCASSLTGNQPQHFGDGTRLSIL.

This clone was seen a few times. The CDR3 DNA follows: TGTGCCAGCAGCGTGGACGGGGGGCAACCCCAGCATTTT. It encodes CASSVDGGQPQHF. The gene calls are TRBV9 and TRBJ1-5; D may be TRBD1 (6 bases). Looked up from germline, CDR1 is SGDLS and CDR2 is YYNGEE. The CDR3 spans 13 residues. Trimming shortened V by 2 bases and J by 10 bases, and 13 bases separated the two germline ends.

The J gene is TRBJ1-6, the V gene TRBV4-1, with 8 bases identical to TRBD1. There are 13 residues in the CDR3. The V segment lost 1 base and the J segment 11 bases; nucleotides outside the gene matches: 1. CDR1 is MGHRA and CDR2 is YSYEKL in the germline V gene. For the CDR3, the DNA is TGCGCCAGCAGCCAAGGGACAGGGACACCCCTCCACTTT. As protein: CASSQGTGTPLHF.

This rearrangement joins TRBV6-6 to TRBJ1-4; D is perhaps TRBD1 (5 bases). V lost 7 bases to trimming and J lost 7 bases, with 19 bases between them. Germline lookup yields CDR1 MNHNY and CDR2 SVGAGI (reference sequence). The CDR3 is made up of 15 amino acids. CDR3 sequence reads: CASTPGRGRREKLFF. In DNA, the CDR3 is TGTGCCAGCACCCCAGGGAGGGGTCGTCGTGAAAAACTGTTTTTT.

The V call is TRBV19, the J call TRBJ1-5, with D possibly being TRBD1 (5 bases). This CDR3 is 15 amino acids long. Trimming removed 7 bases at V and 0 bases at J, with 13 bases between. The germline V gene encodes CDR1 LNHDA and CDR2 SQIVND (reference sequence). This CDR3 is CASKWGETSNQPQHF. The CDR3 DNA is TGTGCCAGTAAATGGGGCGAAACTAGCAATCAGCCCCAGCATTTT.

The CDR3 region is CASSRRDEQYF. The CDR3 nucleotides are TGTGCCAGCAGTCGCAGGGACGAGCAGTACTTC. The chain is built from TRBV7-2 and TRBJ2-7; possibly TRBD1 for D (5 bases). Germline CDR1 and CDR2: SGHTA and FQGNSA. The V end was cut by 6 bases, the J end by 5 bases, with 8 bases between. The CDR3 has 11 amino acids.

The rearrangement links TRBV4-3 to TRBJ1-1; tentatively, D is TRBD1 (6 bases). Per the germline V gene, CDR1 is LGHNA and CDR2 is YSLEER. The V end lost 5 bases, the J end lost 1 base, and 14 bases lay between the germline ends. CDR3 length equals 15 residues. The CDR3 region has the DNA TGCGCCAGCAGCGGACAGCCCTCGGGGAACACTGAAGCTTTCTTT. Amino acid sequence: CASSGQPSGNTEAFF.